Presented here are 8 T cell receptor beta chains from one specimen sequenced in a study of shared clonotypes between healthy human individuals (dated by TCRdb to about 2020). CD8 naive samples were CD45RO-negative cells positively selected for CCR7, giving a CD45RA+CCR7+ population that excluded TemRA cells. The library was obtained by the immunoSEQ multiplex PCR assay. The source is immuneACCESS, and TCRdb retained only in-frame sequences with V and J called. Part of the clones is not carried over; for the studies checked, unresolved V genes explain less than half of this, and the remainder is unexplained. This sample has about 2.2 million clones in its table, and 85% to 95% of those were observed once. The ten largest clones add up to more than 1.5% of the sample. The sample consisted of naive CD8+ T cells from PBMCs. In the paper's terms, the cell subset or site label means: CD45RA+CCR7+. These receptors originate from a man between 18 and 29 years old in good health. Some clones in this sample may be carry-over from other donors' samples.

For this clone: Other DNA sequences in this specimen translate into the identical CDR3. This sequence joins TRBV11-2 and TRBJ2-7, with a possible D match to TRBD2 (6 bases). V lost 3 bases and J lost 2, with 11 bases in between. The CDR3 totals 14 residues. Germline values: CDR1 SGHAT, CDR2 FQNNGV. The CDR3 DNA sequence: TGTGCCAGCAGCTTTGGGACTGGCGCCTACGAGCAGTACTTC. Encoded protein: CASSFGTGAYEQYF.

This chain joins TRBV11-2 and TRBJ1-2; 9 nucleotides line up with TRBD1. Germline V CDR1 and CDR2: SGHAT, FQNNGV. Trimming removed 5 bases from V and 8 bases from J; junction bases left unmatched: 15. This CDR3 region has 16 residues. The CDR3 DNA reads as TGTGCCAGCAGCGACGGAGGGCGGACAGGGGCTGGCGGCTACACCTTC. Its translation is CASSDGGRTGAGGYTF.

The V and J genes are TRBV6-5 and TRBJ2-2, with D uncertain. Between the trimmed V and J ends, which lost 3 bases and 0 bases, there was a span of 8 bases. The CDR3 has 15 residues. Germline values: CDR1 MNHEY, CDR2 SVGAGI. CDR3 DNA: TGTGCCAGCAGTTATGACGCCGCGAACACCGGGGAGCTGTTTTTT. It translates to CASSYDAANTGELFF.

Comments on this clone: This sample includes further DNA sequences coding for the same CDR3. This rearrangement joins TRBV7-8 to TRBJ1-3; unclear D gene. The V end was cut by 1 base, the J end by 0 bases, with 4 bases between. The germline V gene encodes CDR1 SGHVS and CDR2 FQNEAQ. CDR3 length equals 14 residues. DNA of the CDR3: TGTGCCAGCAGCTTAGGCAGCTCTGGAAACACCATATATTTT. This codes for CASSLGSSGNTIYF.

J is TRBJ2-3 and V is TRBV25-1, with D perhaps being TRBD1 or TRBD2 (5 bases each). Trimming shortened V by 3 bases and J by 3 bases, and 16 bases separated the two germline ends. Germline CDR1 reads MGHDK; CDR2 reads SYGVNS. The CDR3 covers 16 residues. This CDR3 is CASSERAGWMTDTQYF. CDR3 nucleotides: TGTGCCAGCAGTGAGAGGGCAGGGTGGATGACAGATACGCAGTATTTT.

The chain combines TRBV28 with TRBJ2-1; D is ambiguous. CDR1 is MDHEN, CDR2 SYDVKM, per germline. The CDR3 loop spans 14 amino acids. The V end lost 6 bases, the J end lost 4 bases, and 13 bases lay between the germline ends. The CDR3 sequence is CASRDRPKYNEQFF. In nucleotides, the CDR3 is TGTGCCAGCAGAGATAGACCTAAATACAATGAGCAGTTCTTC.

J is TRBJ2-7 and V is TRBV7-9; 13 nucleotides align to TRBD2. There are 16 residues in the CDR3. V shed 2 bases and J 3 bases; nucleotides not matched to a gene: 4. Per germline, CDR1 SEHNR and CDR2 FQNEAQ (reference sequence). This CDR3 is CASSLTGTSGNYEQYF. The CDR3 DNA is TGTGCCAGCAGCTTAACCGGGACTAGCGGGAACTACGAGCAGTACTTC.

The chain recombines TRBV27 with TRBJ2-2, with 7 bases aligning to TRBD2. Germline CDR1 is MNHEY and CDR2 is SMNVEV (reference sequence). The length of the CDR3 is 14 residues. V shed 1 base, J shed 7 bases, and the junction held 3 bases outside the gene matches. The CDR3 DNA reads TGTGCCAGCAGTTTATACACGGGAGGCGGGGAGCTGTTTTTT. Amino acids: CASSLYTGGGELFF.